This T cell receptor beta chain was captured by sequencing in a study of beta chain features in type 1 diabetes. Germline CDR1 is LNHNV and CDR2 is YYDKDF (reference sequence). V was cut by 0 bases and J by 2 bases, with 8 bases left in between. The CDR3 sequence is 14 residues long. As every portion of the isolated RNA was reverse transcribed, the sequencing read expressed TCRB transcripts. Profiling relied on immunoSEQ multiplex PCR, and the TCRdb table lists in-frame clones only, not all of them. The sample lists hundreds of thousands of clones; more than 13% were seen once. Points on this clone: Its antigen remains unknown.

Study results and caveats: Shorter TCRB CDR3s, moderately but significantly so, were found in Type 1 diabetes patients in all four CD4+ subsets.

The V and J genes are TRBV15 and TRBJ2-7; possible D gene TRBD1, 5 bases. Sequenced material: naive CD4+ T cells from blood. This TCR was recovered from a man aged 18 to 30 with type 1 diabetes. The CDR3 DNA reads as TGTGCCACCAGCAGAGATAAGGGGCCCTACGAGCAGTACTTC. Its translation is CATSRDKGPYEQYF.